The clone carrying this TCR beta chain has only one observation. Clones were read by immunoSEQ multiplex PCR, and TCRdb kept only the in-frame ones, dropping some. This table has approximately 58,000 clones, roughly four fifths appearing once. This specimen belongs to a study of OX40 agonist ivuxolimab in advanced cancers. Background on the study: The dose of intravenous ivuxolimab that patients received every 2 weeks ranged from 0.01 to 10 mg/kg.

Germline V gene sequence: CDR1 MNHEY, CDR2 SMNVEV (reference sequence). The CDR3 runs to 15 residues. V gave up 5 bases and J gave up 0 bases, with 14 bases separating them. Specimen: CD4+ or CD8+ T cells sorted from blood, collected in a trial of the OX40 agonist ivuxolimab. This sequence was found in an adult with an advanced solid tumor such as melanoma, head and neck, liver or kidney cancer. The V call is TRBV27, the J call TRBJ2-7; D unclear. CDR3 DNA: TGTGCCAGCAGTACACCTCCTGGCCGCTCCTACGAGCAGTACTTC. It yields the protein CASSTPPGRSYEQYF.